The clone carrying this T cell receptor beta chain appeared a few times. As yet, its antigen is unknown. This entry is derived from a study of glioma-infiltrating T cells. Study-wide points: Non-neoplastic patients had below-expected tissue-blood divergence, while all gliomas exceeded expectation. Tissue and blood shared very few CDR3 sequences.

The CDR3 runs to 14 residues. The germline V gene has CDR1 MNHNS and CDR2 SASEGT. The junction had 7 bases not matched to a gene; V was cut back by 6 bases and J by 3 bases. Amplification of TCR alpha and beta CDR3 regions from RNA used iRepertoire nested multiplex PCR. One-step reverse transcription and amplification started from around 100-400 ng of tissue mRNA or PBMC total RNA. TCRdb re-called the multiplex PCR reads with MiXCR, one entry per CDR3 protein. The sample consists of over 140,000 distinct CDR3 sequences, more than 35% of them appearing once. This TCR was recovered from a human donor with low-grade glioma or glioblastoma, undergoing nonglioma brain surgery, or in good health (not recorded which). Material: glioma tissue, nonneoplastic brain tissue, or PBMCs (not recorded which). The V call is TRBV6-1, the J call TRBJ1-1; 7 positions agree with TRBD1. The CDR3, as DNA: TGTGCCAGCAGACGACAGGGATATGACACTGAAGCTTTCTTT. Translating gives CASRRQGYDTEAFF.